The rows below give T cell receptor beta chains drawn from one sample of a study of shared clonotypes between healthy human individuals. Assay used: immunoSEQ multiplex PCR; TCRdb lists only in-frame clones, some missing. The top ten clones hold 0.4% to 0.55% of a sample with over a million clones, about four fifths of them seen once. Input material: memory CD4+ T cells from PBMCs. These receptors were obtained from a man younger than 35 in good health. Some clones in this sample may be carry-over from other donors' samples. The CDR3 runs from the conserved cysteine through the conserved F or W. The D gene is left open where the match is weak. Not every row has a clone size; where given, it reads once, few, many or a size class.

abundance: -; j_gene: TRBJ2-3; v_gene: TRBV7-9; d_gene: -; CDR3nt: TGTGCCAGCAGCCCGGGATACACGATAAGAGATACGCAGTATTTT; CDR3aa: CASSPGYTIRDTQYF
abundance: -; j_gene: TRBJ1-1; v_gene: TRBV5-6; d_gene: TRBD1; CDR3nt: TGTGCCAGCAGCTCCGGGACAGGGAAGAACACTGAAGCTTTCTTT; CDR3aa: CASSSGTGKNTEAFF
abundance: once; j_gene: TRBJ2-1; v_gene: TRBV7-3; d_gene: TRBD1; CDR3nt: TGTGCCAGCAGCTCACAGGGGGCCAGTGAGCAGTTCTTC; CDR3aa: CASSSQGASEQFF
abundance: -; j_gene: TRBJ1-2; v_gene: TRBV10-1; d_gene: -; CDR3nt: TGCGCCAGCAGTGATTTTGGCAGGGGAGCAGGCTATGGCTACACCTTC; CDR3aa: CASSDFGRGAGYGYTF
abundance: -; j_gene: TRBJ2-7; v_gene: TRBV9; d_gene: TRBD2; CDR3nt: TGTGCCAGCAGCGAGGGACTAGCCCACGAGCAGTACTTC; CDR3aa: CASSEGLAHEQYF
abundance: -; j_gene: TRBJ2-7; v_gene: TRBV9; d_gene: -; CDR3nt: TGTGCCAGCAGCGTAGCAGCAGCGAGCGACTACGAGCAGTACTTC; CDR3aa: CASSVAAASDYEQYF
abundance: -; j_gene: TRBJ2-7; v_gene: TRBV28; d_gene: TRBD2; CDR3nt: TGTGCCAGCAGTTCGGGAGGTCACGAGCAGTACTTC; CDR3aa: CASSSGGHEQYF
abundance: -; j_gene: TRBJ2-5; v_gene: TRBV5-4; d_gene: -; CDR3nt: TGTGCCAGCAGCTTGACCGGGAGAGGGGAGACCCAGTACTTC; CDR3aa: CASSLTGRGETQYF
abundance: few; j_gene: TRBJ2-5; v_gene: TRBV25-1; d_gene: TRBD1; CDR3nt: TGTGCCAGCAGAAGGACAGGGCGGGAGACCCAGTACTTC; CDR3aa: CASRRTGRETQYF
abundance: many; j_gene: TRBJ1-2; v_gene: TRBV5-4; d_gene: TRBD1; CDR3nt: TGTGCCAGCAGCTTAGACAGGGGAGTTGGCTACACCTTC; CDR3aa: CASSLDRGVGYTF
abundance: -; j_gene: TRBJ1-5; v_gene: TRBV19; d_gene: TRBD1; CDR3nt: TGTGCCAGTAGTCCGACTTGGCACAGGGGCGTTAGCAATCAGCCCCAGCATTTT; CDR3aa: CASSPTWHRGVSNQPQHF
abundance: -; j_gene: TRBJ2-7; v_gene: TRBV7-6; d_gene: -; CDR3nt: TGTGCCAGCAGCTCCCAGGTCCATGGGATCTACGAGCAGTACTTC; CDR3aa: CASSSQVHGIYEQYF
abundance: -; j_gene: TRBJ2-3; v_gene: TRBV28; d_gene: TRBD2; CDR3nt: TGTGCCAGCCGGACTAGCGGGGGTACGCAGTATTTT; CDR3aa: CASRTSGGTQYF
abundance: -; j_gene: TRBJ2-7; v_gene: TRBV10-2; d_gene: -; CDR3nt: TGCGCCAGCAGTGACCCGGGTAGCTACGAGCAGTACTTC; CDR3aa: CASSDPGSYEQYF
abundance: -; j_gene: TRBJ2-7; v_gene: TRBV27; d_gene: TRBD1; CDR3nt: TGTGCCAGCAGTTCACCGGGACAGGGGGCCAGCGAGCAGTACTTC; CDR3aa: CASSSPGQGASEQYF
abundance: -; j_gene: TRBJ2-2; v_gene: TRBV2; d_gene: -; CDR3nt: TGTGCCAGCAGTAGGGACTCCAACACCGGGGAGCTGTTTTTT; CDR3aa: CASSRDSNTGELFF
abundance: -; j_gene: TRBJ2-7; v_gene: TRBV15; d_gene: -; CDR3nt: TGTGCCACCAGCCCCCGAGGTGGGGCTTCCTACGAGCAGTACTTC; CDR3aa: CATSPRGGASYEQYF
abundance: few; j_gene: TRBJ2-7; v_gene: TRBV27; d_gene: TRBD2; CDR3nt: TGTGCCACCCAGTTGCGTAGCGGGAGTTGGTACGAGCAGTACTTC; CDR3aa: CATQLRSGSWYEQYF
abundance: -; j_gene: TRBJ1-1; v_gene: TRBV4-2; d_gene: -; CDR3nt: TGTGCCAGCAGTCGTGGAGAGAGGGGTGGAACTGAAGCTTTCTTT; CDR3aa: CASSRGERGGTEAFF
abundance: -; j_gene: TRBJ2-2; v_gene: TRBV11-3; d_gene: TRBD2; CDR3nt: TGTGCCAGCAGCCCGGGGGGAAACACCGGGGAGCTGTTTTTT; CDR3aa: CASSPGGNTGELFF
abundance: -; j_gene: TRBJ1-1; v_gene: TRBV5-1; d_gene: -; CDR3nt: TGCGCCAGCAGCTTGAAGGACGTTAACACTGAAGCTTTCTTT; CDR3aa: CASSLKDVNTEAFF
abundance: -; j_gene: TRBJ2-7; v_gene: TRBV2; d_gene: TRBD1; CDR3nt: TGTGCCAGCAGTGATGTACAGGGGCCGTACTTC; CDR3aa: CASSDVQGPYF
abundance: -; j_gene: TRBJ2-7; v_gene: TRBV4-3; d_gene: -; CDR3nt: TGCGCCAGCAGCCAAGAGATGGATACAGGGTACGAGCAGTACTTC; CDR3aa: CASSQEMDTGYEQYF
abundance: -; j_gene: TRBJ1-4; v_gene: TRBV5-1; d_gene: TRBD1; CDR3nt: TGCGCCAGCAGCTACGGGACAGACGGTGAAAAACTGTTTTTT; CDR3aa: CASSYGTDGEKLFF
abundance: -; j_gene: TRBJ2-5; v_gene: TRBV4-1; d_gene: TRBD1; CDR3nt: TGCGCCAGCAGCCAGCCCTACCGGGACAGGGGAGAGACCCAGTACTTC; CDR3aa: CASSQPYRDRGETQYF
abundance: once; j_gene: TRBJ2-5; v_gene: TRBV7-2; d_gene: -; CDR3nt: TGTGCCAGCAGCTTACGGTCGGCAGGGAAACAAGAGACCCAGTACTTC; CDR3aa: CASSLRSAGKQETQYF
abundance: -; j_gene: TRBJ2-5; v_gene: TRBV5-4; d_gene: -; CDR3nt: TGTGCCAGCAGCTTGCTTGGGGGGCAAGAGACCCAGTACTTC; CDR3aa: CASSLLGGQETQYF
abundance: -; j_gene: TRBJ2-1; v_gene: TRBV29-1; d_gene: -; CDR3nt: TGCAGCGCCCTGGGGGGGGCCCATGAGCAGTTCTTC; CDR3aa: CSALGGAHEQFF
abundance: once; j_gene: TRBJ2-7; v_gene: TRBV18; d_gene: TRBD1; CDR3nt: TGTGCCAGCTCACCAACTACTGGGACAGCCACAGCGAGCGAGCAGTACTTC; CDR3aa: CASSPTTGTATASEQYF
abundance: -; j_gene: TRBJ2-7; v_gene: TRBV27; d_gene: -; CDR3nt: TGTGCCAGCAGTTTACGTCAGGCCCATTACGAGCAGTACTTC; CDR3aa: CASSLRQAHYEQYF
abundance: -; j_gene: TRBJ2-5; v_gene: TRBV5-1; d_gene: TRBD2; CDR3nt: TGCGCCAGCAGCTTGGCCTCACTAGCGGGAGGTGAAGAGACCCAGTACTTC; CDR3aa: CASSLASLAGGEETQYF
abundance: -; j_gene: TRBJ1-3; v_gene: TRBV28; d_gene: -; CDR3nt: TGTGCCAGCAGGTCCAGGGAAGGAGGAAACACCATATATTTT; CDR3aa: CASRSREGGNTIYF
abundance: -; j_gene: TRBJ2-5; v_gene: TRBV14; d_gene: TRBD2; CDR3nt: TGTGCCAGCAGCCTATTGGAAGGACTAGCGGGAGCGGAGACCCAGTACTTC; CDR3aa: CASSLLEGLAGAETQYF
abundance: -; j_gene: TRBJ1-2; v_gene: TRBV12-5; d_gene: -; CDR3nt: TGTGCTAGTGGCCCCGGCCGGGGGAGGTATGGCTACACCTTC; CDR3aa: CASGPGRGRYGYTF
abundance: -; j_gene: TRBJ1-1; v_gene: TRBV30; d_gene: TRBD1; CDR3nt: TGTGCCTGGGAACAATACAGGGGAGGCACTGAAGCTTTCTTT; CDR3aa: CAWEQYRGGTEAFF
abundance: -; j_gene: TRBJ1-4; v_gene: TRBV18; d_gene: -; CDR3nt: TGTGCCAGCTCACGGGGGGGCTCTGAAAAACTGTTTTTT; CDR3aa: CASSRGGSEKLFF
abundance: -; j_gene: TRBJ2-7; v_gene: TRBV7-2; d_gene: TRBD2; CDR3nt: TGTGCCAGCAGCCCACTAGCGGGAGTGTACGAGCAGTACTTC; CDR3aa: CASSPLAGVYEQYF
abundance: few; j_gene: TRBJ1-3; v_gene: TRBV4-2; d_gene: -; CDR3nt: TGTGCCAGCAGCCCCTCAAGGGGCACAGCCGGAAACACCATATATTTT; CDR3aa: CASSPSRGTAGNTIYF
abundance: -; j_gene: TRBJ2-1; v_gene: TRBV18; d_gene: -; CDR3nt: TGTGCCAGCTCACCCGCGGCGGACAATGAGCAGTTCTTC; CDR3aa: CASSPAADNEQFF
abundance: -; j_gene: TRBJ2-7; v_gene: TRBV7-9; d_gene: TRBD1; CDR3nt: TGTGCCAGCGGAACCTTTGGGGGACAGTACTACGAGCAGTACTTC; CDR3aa: CASGTFGGQYYEQYF
abundance: -; j_gene: TRBJ1-1; v_gene: TRBV28; d_gene: -; CDR3nt: TGTGCCACGGCGCAGGGGCCTGAAGCTTTCTTT; CDR3aa: CATAQGPEAFF
abundance: -; j_gene: TRBJ1-3; v_gene: TRBV5-1; d_gene: -; CDR3nt: TGCGCCAGCAGCTTGGGTGTGGGACAACTCTCTGGAAACACCATATATTTT; CDR3aa: CASSLGVGQLSGNTIYF
abundance: -; j_gene: TRBJ2-3; v_gene: TRBV5-1; d_gene: -; CDR3nt: TGCGCCAGCAGCTTGGGACGGAGCACAGATACGCAGTATTTT; CDR3aa: CASSLGRSTDTQYF
abundance: -; j_gene: TRBJ1-4; v_gene: TRBV9; d_gene: -; CDR3nt: TGTGCCAGCAGCGTAGGGGCGGCGGGTGGCAGGGAGAAACTGTTTTTT; CDR3aa: CASSVGAAGGREKLFF
abundance: -; j_gene: TRBJ1-2; v_gene: TRBV5-4; d_gene: -; CDR3nt: TGTGCCAGCAGCCCAGACAGGCATGGCTACACCTTC; CDR3aa: CASSPDRHGYTF